Sequencing of this TCR beta chain was carried out in a study of blood T cell repertoires in COVID-19 (dated by TCRdb to about 2020). Context from the whole study: Collaborator samples came from the United States, Italy and Spain and covered acute and convalescent phases of COVID-19. A de-identified subject ID, COVID-19 status, age in years and sex were almost always included in the sample metadata. The samples were drawn from the first 160 participants of the ongoing ImmuneRACE study and from roughly 1,300 subjects provided by 6 global collaborators. The material from the prospective study consisted of cDNA or gDNA derived from T cells, B-cell-depleted T cells, or PBMCs. Subjects who had been exposed to COVID-19, were actively infected with it, or had recovered from it provided the deeply sampled blood TCRbeta repertoires that made up the dataset. Where available, HLA class I and class II types were obtained from metadata supplied by the sample provider rather than from assay-based typing. The repertoires were made available in a free public database intended to serve as a resource for research on the immune response to SARS-CoV-2.

TCRbeta CDR3 regions were amplified from genomic DNA by means of the immunoSEQ Assay, a bias-controlled multiplex PCR. Concerning the study's data processing: Within the assay, amplification of reference gene primers was used to estimate how many nucleated cells each sample contained. To quantify the absolute abundance of each unique TCRbeta CDR3 rearrangement, sequence reads were collapsed and filtered. Productive Simpson clonality was computed per sample as the square root of Simpson's diversity index over productive rearrangements. The immuneACCESS repertoire file appears here via TCRdb, limited to in-frame rearrangements. These files lack a portion of the clones; in checked studies, under half of the deficit traces to unresolved V genes, and the cause of the others is not known. V and J calls and clone size are copied from that table; D and trimming were computed from the DNA. In all, the sample holds around 700,000 clones, and 70% to 90% of those were seen once. The leading ten clones occupy roughly 0.25% of the sample.

Study-level results and caveats: Clinical and demographic metadata were provided uncurated, with the amount varying by source and participant.

Each collaborating institution followed its own protocols to collect whole blood in K2EDTA tubes. Collaborator samples were shipped for TCRbeta analysis as frozen whole blood, isolated PBMCs, or DNA extracted from either sample type. The germline V gene encodes CDR1 LGHNT and CDR2 FRNRAP. Its CDR3 holds 16 amino acids, cysteine through phenylalanine. Only CDR3 DNA remains: 48 bases, in frame from the first base. The germline V and J ends show losses of 5 bases and 6 bases respectively, and no gene match explains 10 bases of the junction. Note on this clone: It has no known antigen specificity. Base quality data are lacking; no much larger clone is found one base away.

The receptor comes from a woman aged 18-35 years with acute or convalescent COVID-19. The sequence joins TRBV12-5 to TRBJ2-1; 10 middle bases align to TRBD1. Source material: peripheral blood. The encoded CDR3 is CASGPRRQGAANEQFF. The nucleotide sequence is TGTGCTAGTGGTCCCCGCAGACAGGGGGCGGCCAATGAGCAGTTCTTC.